This T cell receptor (beta chain) was recovered during a study of identifying expanded T cells in peripheral blood. Whole-study results and caveats: Technical replicates showed around 1.3 changed clones; around two weeks roughly 15; four weeks 19. Clone count variance between roughly 2-week samples rose with total template count.

Concerning this clone itself: Its antigen is still unknown.

Collection occurred without any documented infections or immune events in donors. Trimming cost V 4 bases and J 4 bases, with 19 bases left between them. The CDR3 totals 15 residues. Germline V gene data show CDR1 as GTSNPN and CDR2 as SVGIG (reference sequence). TCRdb's copy holds only in-frame clones and misses some; the assay was immunoSEQ multiplex PCR. The table shows about 54,000 clones, with roughly nine tenths occurring only once. This TCR derives from a person aged 18 to 70 in good health. The rearrangement joins TRBV30 to TRBJ1-2; D might be TRBD1 (6 bases). The sample taken for sequencing was blood. Written as DNA, the CDR3 is TGTGCCTGGAATAGGGCGGGGGCTACAAGCTATGGCTACACCTTC. It specifies CAWNRAGATSYGYTF.